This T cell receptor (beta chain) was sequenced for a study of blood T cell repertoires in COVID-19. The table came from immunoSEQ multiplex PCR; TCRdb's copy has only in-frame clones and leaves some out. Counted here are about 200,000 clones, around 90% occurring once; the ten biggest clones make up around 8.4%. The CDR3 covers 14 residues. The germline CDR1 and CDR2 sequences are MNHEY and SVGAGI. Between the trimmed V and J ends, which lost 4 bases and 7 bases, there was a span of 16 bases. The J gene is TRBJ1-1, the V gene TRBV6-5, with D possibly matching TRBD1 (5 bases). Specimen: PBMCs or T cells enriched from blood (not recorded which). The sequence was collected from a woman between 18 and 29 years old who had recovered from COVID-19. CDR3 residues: CASSSQGGIDEAFF. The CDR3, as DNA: TGTGCCAGCAGTTCGCAGGGTGGAATTGATGAAGCTTTCTTT.